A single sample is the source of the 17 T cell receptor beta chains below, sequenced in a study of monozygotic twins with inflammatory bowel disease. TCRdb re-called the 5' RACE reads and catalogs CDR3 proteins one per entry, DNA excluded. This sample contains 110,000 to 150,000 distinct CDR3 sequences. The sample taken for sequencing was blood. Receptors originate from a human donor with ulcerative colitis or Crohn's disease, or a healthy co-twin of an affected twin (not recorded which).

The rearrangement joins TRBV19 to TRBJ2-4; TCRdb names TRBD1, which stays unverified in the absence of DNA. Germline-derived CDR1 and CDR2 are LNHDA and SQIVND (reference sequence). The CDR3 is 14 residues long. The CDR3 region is CASSGQAIKNIQYF. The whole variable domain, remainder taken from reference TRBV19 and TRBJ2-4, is DGGITQSPKYLFRKEGQNVTLSCEQNLNHDAMYWYRQDPGQGLRLIYYSQIVNDFQKGDIAEGYSVSREKKESFPLTVTSAQKNPTAFYLCASSGQAIKNIQYFGAGTRLSVL.

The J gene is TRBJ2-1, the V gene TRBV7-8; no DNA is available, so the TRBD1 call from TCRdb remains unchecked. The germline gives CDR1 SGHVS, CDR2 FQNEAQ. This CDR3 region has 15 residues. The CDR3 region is CASSLAGGAYNEQFF.

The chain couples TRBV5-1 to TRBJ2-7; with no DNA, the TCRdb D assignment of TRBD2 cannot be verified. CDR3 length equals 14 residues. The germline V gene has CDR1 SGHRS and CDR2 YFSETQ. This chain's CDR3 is CASSPSPPSYEQYF.

The CDR3 reads CASSLSQLVYGYTF. The chain has TRBV11-2 and TRBJ1-2. Per germline, CDR1 SGHAT and CDR2 FQNNGV. The CDR3 totals 14 residues.

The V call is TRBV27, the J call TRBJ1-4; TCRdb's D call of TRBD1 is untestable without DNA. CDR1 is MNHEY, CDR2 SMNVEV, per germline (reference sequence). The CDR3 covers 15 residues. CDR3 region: CASSSLGGVDEKLFF.

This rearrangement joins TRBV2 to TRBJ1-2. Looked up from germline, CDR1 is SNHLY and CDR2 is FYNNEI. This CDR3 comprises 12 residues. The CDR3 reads CASSELGGGYTF.

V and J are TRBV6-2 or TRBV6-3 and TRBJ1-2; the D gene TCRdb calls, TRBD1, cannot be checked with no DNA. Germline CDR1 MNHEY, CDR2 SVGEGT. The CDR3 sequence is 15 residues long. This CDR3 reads CASSPQGRVNYGYTF.

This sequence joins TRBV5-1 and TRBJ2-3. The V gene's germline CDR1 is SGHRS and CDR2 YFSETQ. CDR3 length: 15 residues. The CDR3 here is CASSYTPSSTDTQYF.

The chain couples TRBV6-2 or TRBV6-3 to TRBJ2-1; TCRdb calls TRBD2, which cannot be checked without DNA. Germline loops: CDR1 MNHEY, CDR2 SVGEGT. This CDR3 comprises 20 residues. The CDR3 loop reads CASSYRPGTSGRRPANEQFF.

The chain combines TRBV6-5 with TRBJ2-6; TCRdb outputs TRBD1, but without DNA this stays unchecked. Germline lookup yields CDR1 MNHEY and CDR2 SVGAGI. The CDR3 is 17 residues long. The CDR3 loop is CASSYLHRGAGANVLTF.

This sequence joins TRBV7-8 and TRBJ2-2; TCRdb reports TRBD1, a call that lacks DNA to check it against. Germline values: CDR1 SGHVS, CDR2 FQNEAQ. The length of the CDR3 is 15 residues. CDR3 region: CASSPRMGYAGELFF.

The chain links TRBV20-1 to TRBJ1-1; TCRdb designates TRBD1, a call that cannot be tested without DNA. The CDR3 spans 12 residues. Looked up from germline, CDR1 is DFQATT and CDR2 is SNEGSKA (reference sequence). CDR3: CSADSQGPEAFF.

The CDR3: CATSDLAGRDEQFF. V is TRBV24-1 and J is TRBJ2-1; TCRdb returns TRBD2, unconfirmable since there is no DNA. In germline, CDR1 is KGHDR, CDR2 SFDVKD. CDR3 size: 14 residues.

The chain's CDR3 is CSARGTSGRTQYF. The rearrangement joins TRBV20-1 to TRBJ2-5; TCRdb reports TRBD2, a call that lacks DNA to check it against. Germline CDR1 is DFQATT and CDR2 is SNEGSKA (reference sequence). The CDR3 spans 13 residues.

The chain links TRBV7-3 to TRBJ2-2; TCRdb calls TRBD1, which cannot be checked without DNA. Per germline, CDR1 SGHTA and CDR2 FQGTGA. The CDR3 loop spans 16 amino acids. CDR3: CASSLEGGANTGELFF.

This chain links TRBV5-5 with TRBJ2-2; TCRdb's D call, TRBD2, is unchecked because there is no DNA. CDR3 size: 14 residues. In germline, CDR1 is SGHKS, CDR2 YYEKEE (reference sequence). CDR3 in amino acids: CASSREGNTGELFF.

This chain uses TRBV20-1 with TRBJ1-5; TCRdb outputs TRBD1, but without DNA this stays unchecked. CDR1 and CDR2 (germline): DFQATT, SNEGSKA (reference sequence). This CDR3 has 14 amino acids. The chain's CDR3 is CSAGTGGGNQPQHF.